The 18 T cell receptor beta chains in this list originate from one sample, sequenced in a study of radiotherapy plus CTLA-4 blockade in lung cancer (dated by TCRdb to 2017 to 2018). To prepare the library, the immunoSEQ multiplex PCR assay was applied. TCRdb stores this immuneACCESS table with in-frame sequences only. Part of the clones is absent; in the studies checked, under half of the shortfall reflects unresolved V genes, and no reason is known for the rest. This sample is represented by tens of thousands of clones; 83% of them were singletons. 0.65% to 0.95% of the sample lies in the top ten. The source was peripheral blood, collected from a patient treated with radiotherapy plus ipilimumab. The receptors come from a human donor with non-small cell lung cancer who had stable disease on radiotherapy plus ipilimumab.

The gene calls are TRBV30 and TRBJ2-7, with 8 bases identical to TRBD2. The CDR3 has 14 amino acids. Germline-derived CDR1 and CDR2 are GTSNPN and SVGIG (reference sequence). Trimming took 1 base from V and 2 from J; bases not matched to a gene: 4. The CDR3 coding sequence is TGTGCCTGGAGTGGGCTAGCGGGTACCTACGAGCAGTACTTC. Translation gives CAWSGLAGTYEQYF.

This chain links TRBV9 with TRBJ2-7, with 9 bases matching TRBD1. Germline V gene sequence: CDR1 SGDLS, CDR2 YYNGEE. With 0 bases clipped from V and 3 bases from J, the junction kept 7 bases outside the gene matches. The CDR3 has 16 residues. The CDR3 is CASSVGDRGGNYEQYF. As DNA, the CDR3 is TGTGCCAGCAGCGTAGGTGACAGGGGGGGAAACTACGAGCAGTACTTC.

The rearrangement links TRBV4-1 to TRBJ1-1; D possibly corresponds to TRBD1 (5 bases). This CDR3 region has 12 residues. The V end was cut by 6 bases, the J end by 8 bases, with 13 bases between. CDR1 and CDR2 (germline): MGHRA, YSYEKL. In DNA, the CDR3 is TGCGCCAGCAGGTGGGGGAACTCAGAAGCTTTCTTT. This translates into CASRWGNSEAFF.

CDR3 bases: TGCAGCGTCGAGGAGAACGGGGTTACGATAGGAGAGACCCAGTACTTC. As protein: CSVEENGVTIGETQYF. The chain recombines TRBV29-1 with TRBJ2-5, with D perhaps TRBD2 (5 bases). Between the trimmed V and J ends, which lost 6 bases and 4 bases, there was a span of 24 bases. The germline CDR1 and CDR2 sequences are SQVTM and ANQGSEA. This CDR3 is 16 amino acids long.

The chain couples TRBV5-5 to TRBJ2-5, with D maybe TRBD1 (5 bases). The CDR3 has 14 residues. CDR1 is SGHKS and CDR2 is YYEKEE in the germline V gene (reference sequence). V was trimmed by 6 bases and J by 8 bases, leaving 20 bases between them. CDR3 in amino acids: CASNQAWGPNTQYF. Here the CDR3 DNA reads TGTGCCAGCAACCAAGCTTGGGGCCCAAACACCCAGTACTTC.

The chain carries TRBV5-1 and TRBJ2-3; 7 nucleotides line up with TRBD2. Germline V gene data show CDR1 as SGHRS and CDR2 as YFSETQ. With 1 base clipped from V and 2 bases from J, the junction kept 4 bases outside the gene matches. The CDR3 has 15 residues. The CDR3 reads CASSLSGRATDTQYF. As DNA, the CDR3 is TGCGCCAGCAGCTTGTCGGGGAGGGCCACAGATACGCAGTATTTT. The full variable domain, its missing parts supplied by reference TRBV5-1 and TRBJ2-3, is KAGVTQTPRYLIKTRGQQVTLSCSPISGHRSVSWYQQTPGQGLQFLFEYFSETQRNKGNFPGRFSGRQFSNSRSEMNVSTLELGDSALYLCASSLSGRATDTQYFGPGTRLTVL.

This chain connects TRBV14 to TRBJ1-4, with TRBD1 as a possible D gene (5 bases). The CDR3 has 15 residues. Germline V gene lookup returns CDR1 SGHDN and CDR2 FVKESK. V was trimmed by 6 bases and J by 0 bases, leaving 11 bases between them. The CDR3 DNA sequence: TGTGCCAGCAGTCCAAGGACAACAACTAATGAAAAACTGTTTTTT. It encodes CASSPRTTTNEKLFF.

This clone has a single count. The chain links TRBV6-5 to TRBJ2-7; D not resolved. Trimming shortened V by 2 bases and J by 0 bases, and 8 bases separated the two germline ends. The CDR3 contains 14 residues. Germline assignment: CDR1 MNHEY and CDR2 SVGAGI. CDR3 nucleotides: TGTGCCAGCAGTTACGGCTGGAGCTCCTACGAGCAGTACTTC. Translated: CASSYGWSSYEQYF.

J is TRBJ1-5 and V is TRBV19, with TRBD1 as a possible D gene (5 bases). Trimming took off 3 bases at V and 2 bases at J, with 11 bases between the two ends. This CDR3 comprises 15 residues. Germline loops: CDR1 LNHDA, CDR2 SQIVND (reference sequence). This CDR3 is CASSILRDRNQPQHF. In nucleotides, the CDR3 is TGTGCCAGTAGTATTCTCAGGGATCGCAATCAGCCCCAGCATTTT.

The sample holds one count of this clone. The genes are TRBV6-5 and TRBJ2-2; D gene uncertain. The germline CDR1 and CDR2 sequences are MNHEY and SVGAGI. The V and J ends lost 4 bases and 4 bases respectively, with 10 bases between them. The CDR3 has 14 residues. CDR3 sequence: CASSSRSSTGELFF. In DNA form, the CDR3 reads TGTGCCAGCAGTTCCCGGTCCTCCACCGGGGAGCTGTTTTTT.

The rearrangement uses TRBV18 and TRBJ2-2; no clear D gene. This CDR3 contains 12 residues. Trimming took 0 bases from V and 6 from J, leaving 2 bases between them. Per germline, CDR1 KGHSH and CDR2 LQKENI. CDR3 region: CASSPPAGELFF. The CDR3 DNA follows: TGTGCCAGCTCACCACCGGCCGGGGAGCTGTTTTTT.

The chain uses TRBV11-2 and TRBJ2-1; the match to TRBD2 covers 13 bases. Trimming took 5 bases from V and 8 from J; bases not matched to a gene: 6. The CDR3 contains 15 residues. In germline, CDR1 is SGHAT, CDR2 FQNNGV. The CDR3 protein is CASSGRTSGRYEQFF. The CDR3 nucleotides are TGTGCCAGCAGCGGCAGGACTAGCGGGAGATATGAGCAGTTCTTC.

This clone occurred a few times. This sequence joins TRBV7-2 and TRBJ2-7; D may be TRBD2 (6 bases). Trimming took 4 bases from V and 3 from J, leaving 10 bases between them. Germline lookup yields CDR1 SGHTA and CDR2 FQGNSA. The CDR3 has 13 residues. CDR3 loop: CASSSRGGYEQYF. The DNA for the CDR3 is TGTGCCAGCAGCTCGAGGGGAGGCTACGAGCAGTACTTC. Together with reference TRBV7-2 and TRBJ2-7, the CDR3 gives the full variable domain: GAGVSQSPSNKVTEKGKDVELRCDPISGHTALYWYRQSLGQGLEFLIYFQGNSAPDKSGLPSDRFSAERTGGSVSTLTIQRTQQEDSAVYLCASSSRGGYEQYFGPGTRLTVT.

The chain joins TRBV14 to TRBJ1-4; 8 bases map to TRBD1. CDR1 and CDR2 from the germline V gene are SGHDN and FVKESK. The CDR3 loop spans 14 amino acids. The V gene end was trimmed by 2 bases and the J gene end by 8 bases; junction bases not matched to a gene: 4. CDR3 in amino acids: CASSQRTGLEKLFF. In nucleotides, the CDR3 is TGTGCCAGCAGCCAACGGACAGGGCTAGAAAAACTGTTTTTT.

V gene TRBV29-1 combines with J gene TRBJ2-6; no reliable D call. In germline, CDR1 is SQVTM, CDR2 ANQGSEA. CDR3 length: 13 residues. Trimming cost V 4 bases and J 1 base, with 5 bases left between them. CDR3 coding DNA: TGCAGCGTTGTAGGGTCTGGGGCCAACGTCCTGACTTTC. Amino acids: CSVVGSGANVLTF. The entire variable domain, with the rest obtained from reference TRBV29-1 and TRBJ2-6, is as follows: SAVISQKPSRDICQRGTSLTIQCQVDSQVTMMFWYRQQPGQSLTLIATANQGSEATYESGFVIDKFPISRPNLTFSTLTVSNMSPEDSSIYLCSVVGSGANVLTFGAGSRLTVL.

To note about this clone: This CDR3 is also generated by other DNA sequences in the sample. V is TRBV7-9 and J is TRBJ2-7, with D tentatively TRBD1 (6 bases). Trimming cost V 3 bases and J 1 base, with 13 bases left between them. The CDR3 runs to 15 residues. Per germline, CDR1 SEHNR and CDR2 FQNEAQ (reference sequence). CDR3 nucleotides: TGTGCCAGCAGCTTGGCGCAGGGGTTATCCTACGAGCAGTACTTC. As protein: CASSLAQGLSYEQYF.

Comment on this clone: Additional DNA sequences in this sample encode the identical CDR3. The gene calls are TRBV7-8 and TRBJ1-5, with D perhaps TRBD1 (6 bases). CDR1 is SGHVS, CDR2 FQNEAQ, per germline. Trimming took off 5 bases at V and 3 bases at J, with 17 bases between the two ends. This CDR3 has 16 residues. The CDR3 nucleotides are TGTGCCAGCAGCCCCCGAGGAGGGGGGGTCAATCAGCCCCAGCATTTT. Translated, it gives CASSPRGGGVNQPQHF.

The J gene is TRBJ1-4, the V gene TRBV11-2; 8 positions match TRBD1. Germline CDR1 reads SGHAT; CDR2 reads FQNNGV. V shed 5 bases, J shed 8 bases, and the junction held 10 bases outside the gene matches. CDR3 length: 15 amino acids. The CDR3, as DNA: TGTGCCAGCAGCGTCGTCCAGGGGGCTGGGGAAAAACTGTTTTTT. Translated, it gives CASSVVQGAGEKLFF.